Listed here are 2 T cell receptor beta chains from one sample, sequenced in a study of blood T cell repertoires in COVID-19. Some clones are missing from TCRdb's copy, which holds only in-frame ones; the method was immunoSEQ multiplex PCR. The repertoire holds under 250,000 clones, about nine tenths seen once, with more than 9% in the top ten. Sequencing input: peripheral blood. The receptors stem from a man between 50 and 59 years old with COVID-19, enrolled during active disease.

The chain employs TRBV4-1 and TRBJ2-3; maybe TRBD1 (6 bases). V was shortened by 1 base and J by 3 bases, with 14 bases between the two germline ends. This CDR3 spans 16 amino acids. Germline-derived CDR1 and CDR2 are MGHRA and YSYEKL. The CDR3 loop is CASSQAEGRGTDTQYF. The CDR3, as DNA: TGCGCCAGCAGCCAAGCCGAGGGCAGGGGTACAGATACGCAGTATTTT.

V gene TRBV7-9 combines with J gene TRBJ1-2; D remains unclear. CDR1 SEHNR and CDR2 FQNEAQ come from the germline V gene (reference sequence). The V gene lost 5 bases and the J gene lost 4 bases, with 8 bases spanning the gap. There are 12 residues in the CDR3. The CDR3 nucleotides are TGTGCCAGCAGCCCCGGACTCTATGGCTACACCTTC. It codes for CASSPGLYGYTF.